This TCR beta chain was documented in a study of identical twins. Study-level findings and limits: The study drew conclusions from cross-sectional statistical analysis, not from following the same donors.

Everyone who gave samples was a healthy Caucasian. This clonotype was seen a few times. Its antigen is still unknown. Template switching created a universal primer site, and the cDNA included unique molecular identifiers. Each CDR3 protein gets one entry after TCRdb re-called the 5' RACE reads with MiXCR. There are over 200,000 distinct CDR3 sequences in the sample; under 12% occur only once, and 10% lies in the top ten. The sequencing sample was made of memory T cells sorted from blood. The receptor comes from a man in his fifties or sixties in good health.

CDR3 amino acids: CASSYTSGRGNEQFF. CDR3 DNA sequence: TGTGCCAGCAGTTATACTAGCGGGAGGGGTAATGAGCAGTTCTTC. This sequence joins TRBV7-6 and TRBJ2-1, with 13 positions matching TRBD2. Trimming at V came to 6 bases and at J to 7 bases, leaving 6 bases not matched to a gene. Germline CDR1 and CDR2: SGHVS and FNYEAQ. The CDR3 is made up of 15 amino acids.